What follows are 11 T cell receptor beta chains derived from one specimen sequenced in a study of CD4 and CD8 cells across lung adenocarcinoma regions (dated by TCRdb to 2017 to 2018). The library was made by PCR. Sequencing relied on a HiSeq X Ten. TCRdb itself trimmed the public reads at Q25 with fastp, ran MiXCR and retained productive beta chains. Each CDR3 protein appears once, grouped with its most common genes and DNA. Counted in this sample were more than 9,000 distinct CDR3 sequences; 40% to 50% of them appeared once. The ten largest clones take up approximately 26% of the sample. Sequenced material: CD8+ T cells from the margin of a lung tumor. The cell subset or site label corresponds to: tumor margin region. The source of these receptors is a female donor with lung adenocarcinoma. The CD4 and CD8 labels of this study may be unreliable.

This clonotype was seen many times. The V call is TRBV10-1, the J call TRBJ2-2; D is possibly TRBD1 (5 bases). This CDR3 is built from 15 residues. V lost 5 bases and J 0 bases, leaving 10 bases between the germline ends. CDR1 is WNHNN, CDR2 SYGVQD, per germline (reference sequence). CDR3 in amino acids: CASSKTVSNTGELFF. In DNA, the CDR3 is TGCGCCAGCAGTAAGACAGTTTCGAACACCGGGGAGCTGTTTTTT.

The table lists this clonotype with many counts. The chain has TRBV7-6 and TRBJ2-1, with D possibly TRBD2 on 5 matching bases. Near its end, the DNA agrees better with TRBJ2-5, so the J call may be wrong. CDR1 is SGHVS, CDR2 FNYEAQ, per germline. This CDR3 has 13 residues. CDR3 region: CASSSSSLETQYF. The CDR3 bases are TGTGCCAGCAGCTCTAGCTCGCTGGAGACCCAGTACTTC.

The chain combines TRBV11-1 with TRBJ2-3; the match to TRBD2 covers 8 bases. Germline values: CDR1 SGHAT, CDR2 FQDESV (reference sequence). The trim removed 5 bases at V and 5 bases at J, leaving 15 bases unmatched. CDR3 size: 17 residues. The CDR3 here is CASSPRGGARHQDTQYF. Here the CDR3 DNA reads TGTGCCAGCAGCCCCCGGGGGGGGGCCAGACACCAAGATACGCAGTATTTT. Full variable domain (outside the CDR3, taken from reference TRBV11-1 and TRBJ2-3): EAEVAQSPRYKITEKSQAVAFWCDPISGHATLYWYRQILGQGPELLVQFQDESVVDDSQLPKDRFSAERLKGVDSTLKIQPAELGDSAMYLCASSPRGGARHQDTQYFGPGTRLTVL.

A word on this clonotype: At one end, the junction sequence differs from germline, possibly due to a read error. The chain employs TRBV6-1 and TRBJ2-4; TRBD2 is a possible D gene (5 bases). The J call may be in error: the DNA end matches TRBJ2-1 better. Germline V gene data show CDR1 as MNHNS and CDR2 as SASEGT. The CDR3 contains 14 residues. CDR3 bases: TGTGCCAGCAGGGGGTTGGAGGCTTACAATGATCAGTTCTTC. Translated, it gives CASRGLEAYNDQFF.

In its sample, this clonotype was seen many times. The genes are TRBV6-1 and TRBJ2-1, with D unclear. The J call is doubtful: the DNA matches TRBJ2-7 better. Germline V gene lookup returns CDR1 MNHNS and CDR2 SASEGT. The CDR3 length is 12 residues. CDR3 sequence (DNA): TGTGCCAGCAGTGAAATAGGACGCGAGCAGTACTTC. Amino acid sequence: CASSEIGREQYF.

This clonotype occurred a few times. Written as DNA, the CDR3 is TGTGCCAGCAGCTTAGGGCCAGGGAGGGACACAGATACGCAGTATTTT. Encoded protein: CASSLGPGRDTDTQYF. This rearrangement joins TRBV11-3 to TRBJ2-3, with 7 bases identical to TRBD2. Germline assignment: CDR1 SGHNT and CDR2 YENEEA. This CDR3 spans 16 amino acids. The junction had 6 bases not matched to a gene; V was cut back by 1 base and J by 2 bases.

This clonotype is termed medium-sized. The CDR3 loop is CASFFCPTNNEQFF. DNA of the CDR3: TGCGCCAGCTTTTTTTGTCCGACGAACAATGAGCAGTTCTTC. J is TRBJ2-1 and V is TRBV10-1; the D is unclear. Trimming took off 8 bases at V and 5 bases at J, with 16 bases between the two ends. The CDR3 extends over 14 amino acids. Germline V gives CDR1 WNHNN, CDR2 SYGVQD (reference sequence).

This clonotype has a handful of counts. The chain employs TRBV6-5 and TRBJ2-3; D may match TRBD1 or TRBD2 (5 bases each). Per germline, CDR1 MNHEY and CDR2 SVGAGI. The CDR3 is made up of 16 amino acids. V lost 2 bases to trimming and J lost 0 bases, with 12 bases between them. CDR3 nucleotides: TGTGCCAGCAGTTACAGCGGACACGGGAGCACAGATACGCAGTATTTT. This codes for CASSYSGHGSTDTQYF.

Turning to this clonotype: An end of the junction does not agree with germline; a read error may underlie this. The chain is built from TRBV6-1 and TRBJ2-5; D is unclear. Germline-derived CDR1 and CDR2 are MNHNS and SASEGT. The CDR3 covers 14 residues. As DNA, the CDR3 is TGTGCCAGCCGTGGAGCCGGTGACCCAGAGACGCAGTACTTC. Amino acid sequence: CASRGAGDPETQYF.

The gene calls are TRBV5-1 and TRBJ2-3, with TRBD1 as a possible D gene (5 bases). TRBJ2-5 matches the DNA end more closely, so the J call is doubtful. There are 14 residues in the CDR3. In germline, CDR1 is SGHRS, CDR2 YFSETQ. The CDR3 protein is CASSLAGIQETQYF. DNA for the CDR3: TGCGCCAGCAGCTTAGCAGGGATCCAAGAGACCCAGTACTTC.

On this clonotype itself: One junction end does not reproduce the germline sequence, and a read error may be involved. The V and J genes are TRBV7-2 and TRBJ2-3, with D perhaps matching TRBD1 or TRBD2 (5 bases each). The assigned J gene may be wrong: the sequence end matches TRBJ2-4 better. CDR3 size: 15 residues. The germline V gene has CDR1 SGHTA and CDR2 FQGNSA. The CDR3 DNA sequence: TGTGCCAGCGGCTTGCGGGTGACAGACACAAATACTCAGTACTTC. Translating it yields CASGLRVTDTNTQYF.